These 28 T cell receptor beta chains share one sample of origin, sequenced in a study of spatial heterogeneity in lung cancer. Whole-study results and caveats: Expanded intratumoral alpha and beta TCR counts tracked tumor mutation counts.

Which antigens these TCRs recognize remains unknown. Described time point: sample taken at primary tumor resection. Each CDR3 protein gets one entry after TCRdb re-called the 5' RACE reads with MiXCR. The data show about 11,000 distinct CDR3 sequences, with 5% to 6.5% seen just once and around an eighth held by the top ten. The specimen comprised lung tumor tissue, sampled at surgery. These receptors were obtained from a male donor with early-stage non-small cell lung cancer.

This clonotype came up many times. The V gene is TRBV6-2 or TRBV6-3, the J gene TRBJ2-7; 9 bases are shared with TRBD1. Per germline, CDR1 MNHEY and CDR2 SVGEGT. V gave up 0 bases and J gave up 3 bases; unmatched junction bases: 9. This CDR3 is 17 amino acids long. CDR3 nucleotides: TGTGCCAGCAGTTACTCGATTACGGCGGGACAGGGCTACGAGCAGTACTTC. This encodes CASSYSITAGQGYEQYF.

This clonotype was seen a few times. The chain has TRBV11-2 and TRBJ2-3; perhaps D is TRBD1 or TRBD2 (5 bases each). V shed 7 bases and J shed 2 bases, with 22 bases lying between them. Germline V lookup: CDR1 SGHAT, CDR2 FQNNGV. This CDR3 contains 17 residues. The CDR3 region is CASKKGPTRDITDTQYF. CDR3 coding DNA: TGTGCCAGCAAAAAGGGACCGACCAGGGATATCACAGATACGCAGTATTTT.

By sample fraction, this clonotype is medium-sized. The chain recombines TRBV12-3 or TRBV12-4 with TRBJ1-4; weak D call: TRBD1 (6 bases). The ends were cut back, 5 bases at V and 4 bases at J, with 11 bases in the middle. The CDR3 has 14 residues. CDR3 in amino acids: CASSPGTLNEKLFF. CDR3 DNA sequence: TGTGCCAGCAGTCCCGGGACACTTAATGAAAAACTGTTTTTT.

In its sample, this clonotype was seen many times. The chain joins TRBV5-1 to TRBJ1-1; D not resolved. Between the trimmed V and J ends, which lost 4 bases and 11 bases, there was a span of 15 bases. Germline V gives CDR1 SGHRS, CDR2 YFSETQ. The CDR3 sequence is 12 residues long. Here the CDR3 reads CASSTGSHGAFF. The CDR3 nucleotides are TGCGCCAGCAGCACCGGGTCCCACGGCGCTTTCTTT. Supplemented by reference TRBV5-1 and TRBJ1-1, the full variable domain reads KAGVTQTPRYLIKTRGQQVTLSCSPISGHRSVSWYQQTPGQGLQFLFEYFSETQRNKGNFPGRFSGRQFSNSRSEMNVSTLELGDSALYLCASSTGSHGAFFGQGTRLTVV.

At least ten counts were recorded for this clonotype. This sequence joins TRBV12-5 and TRBJ2-1, with TRBD2 identical over 16 bases. This CDR3 region has 16 residues. J lost 9 bases, V lost 4 bases, and 6 bases had no gene match. Germline values: CDR1 LGHNT, CDR2 FRNRAP. Here the CDR3 reads CASGYGTSGGAVEQFF. The CDR3 DNA reads TGTGCTAGTGGTTACGGGACTAGCGGGGGGGCCGTTGAGCAGTTCTTC.

Remarks on this clonotype: A junction end diverges from the germline sequence, so it may reflect a read error. This chain connects TRBV9 to TRBJ2-1, with D perhaps assigned TRBD1 or TRBD2 (5 bases each). Germline loops: CDR1 SGDLS, CDR2 YYNGEE. The CDR3 has 10 amino acids. The CDR3, as DNA: TGCGCCAGCAGTGACGGGACGGAGTTCTTC. Its protein is CASSDGTEFF.

This clonotype is medium-sized in the sample. This chain uses TRBV4-2 with TRBJ2-3, with 12 positions matching TRBD2. CDR3 length: 15 residues. The V and J ends lost 5 bases and 5 bases, in that order; junction bases with no gene match: 5. Germline V lookup: CDR1 LGHNA, CDR2 YNFKEQ. This chain's CDR3 is CASSLRLAGVDTQYF. The CDR3 DNA reads TGTGCCAGCAGCTTAAGACTAGCGGGAGTAGATACGCAGTATTTT.

The J gene is TRBJ2-7, the V gene TRBV5-6, with TRBD2 matching 8 bases. CDR3 length: 14 residues. From germline, CDR1 is SGHDT and CDR2 YYEEEE. V was clipped by 4 bases and J by 4 bases; unmatched bases: 7. CDR3 in amino acids: CASSRWTSSYEQYF. The CDR3 bases are TGTGCCAGCAGCCGCTGGACTAGCTCATACGAGCAGTACTTC.

This clonotype has ten or more counts. This rearrangement joins TRBV11-2 to TRBJ2-7; TRBD1 matches 10 bases. The CDR3 is made up of 13 amino acids. Germline lookup yields CDR1 SGHAT and CDR2 FQNNGV. Trimming at V came to 5 bases and at J to 6 bases, leaving 4 bases not matched to a gene. The CDR3 here is CASSTRTGGEQYF. The CDR3 DNA is TGTGCCAGCAGCACACGGACAGGGGGCGAGCAGTACTTC.

This clonotype was detected many times. The rearrangement uses TRBV20-1 and TRBJ2-7; 9 bases line up with TRBD1. This CDR3 spans 16 amino acids. Germline V gene sequence: CDR1 DFQATT, CDR2 SNEGSKA (reference sequence). V was clipped by 4 bases and J by 5 bases; unmatched bases: 15. The CDR3 region is CSATKDRGKVGDEQYF. The CDR3 DNA reads TGCAGTGCTACTAAGGACAGGGGCAAAGTAGGTGACGAGCAGTACTTC.

This clonotype was seen many times. The rearrangement uses TRBV20-1 and TRBJ2-7; D is uncertain. Germline V gene lookup returns CDR1 DFQATT and CDR2 SNEGSKA (reference sequence). Trimming removed 1 base from V and 2 bases from J, with 9 bases in between. This CDR3 region has 13 residues. CDR3 protein: CSARAGGPYEQYF. DNA for the CDR3: TGCAGTGCTAGAGCGGGCGGTCCCTACGAGCAGTACTTC.

This clonotype was recorded at least ten times. The chain uses TRBV6-6 and TRBJ2-1; D tentatively fits TRBD1 or TRBD2 (8 bases each). Germline CDR1 MNHNY, CDR2 SVGAGI (reference sequence). The CDR3 consists of 19 residues. Trimming cost V 7 bases and J 5 bases, with 30 bases left between them. In DNA form, the CDR3 reads TGTGCCAGCACCCGACGACAGGGGATCGTAGCGGGATCGCACAATGAGCAGTTCTTC. Protein sequence: CASTRRQGIVAGSHNEQFF.

V is TRBV2 and J is TRBJ1-1; unclear D gene. Germline V gives CDR1 SNHLY, CDR2 FYNNEI. V lost 7 bases to trimming and J lost 2 bases, with 17 bases between them. The CDR3 runs 15 residues. DNA for the CDR3: TGTGCCAGCACCCCCCCCCGGGCCCTAAACACTGAAGCTTTCTTT. Protein product: CASTPPRALNTEAFF. Full variable domain (rest looked up from reference TRBV2 and TRBJ1-1): EPEVTQTPSHQVTQMGQEVILRCVPISNHLYFYWYRQILGQKVEFLVSFYNNEISEKSEIFDDQFSVERPDGSNFTLKIRSTKLEDSAMYFCASTPPRALNTEAFFGQGTRLTVV.

This clonotype was detected many times. The V gene is TRBV20-1, the J gene TRBJ1-1; 7 nucleotides agree with TRBD1. V lost 3 bases to trimming and J lost 3 bases; unmatched junction nucleotides: 7. This CDR3 is 14 amino acids long. Germline V lookup: CDR1 DFQATT, CDR2 SNEGSKA (reference sequence). The DNA of the CDR3 is TGCAGTGCTAGCGACGGACAGGATTACACTGAAGCTTTCTTT. Residues: CSASDGQDYTEAFF.

This clonotype was seen at least ten times. This sequence joins TRBV9 and TRBJ2-7; D is unresolved. Trimming shortened V by 0 bases and J by 0 bases, and 10 bases separated the two germline ends. The CDR3 runs 15 residues. Germline V gene lookup returns CDR1 SGDLS and CDR2 YYNGEE. CDR3 in amino acids: CASSVEGISSYEQYF. CDR3 in DNA: TGTGCCAGCAGCGTAGAGGGCATCAGCTCCTACGAGCAGTACTTC.

This clonotype was detected ten times or more. V usage is TRBV28 and J usage is TRBJ1-2; TRBD1 might be the D (5 bases). The CDR3 is made up of 12 amino acids. Germline CDR1 reads MDHEN; CDR2 reads SYDVKM. Trimming removed 4 bases at V and 4 bases at J, with 7 bases between. The CDR3 nucleotides read TGTGCCAGCAGTTATGGGGCCTATGGCTACACCTTC. Translation gives CASSYGAYGYTF.

This clonotype was seen many times. This chain uses TRBV5-4 with TRBJ2-3, with D perhaps being TRBD1 or TRBD2 (6 bases each). V lost 3 bases to trimming and J lost 4 bases, with 15 bases between them. From germline, CDR1 is SGHNT and CDR2 YYREEE (reference sequence). The CDR3 contains 15 residues. CDR3 sequence (DNA): TGTGCCAGCAGCTCAGGTGGTAGGGGGGCAGATACGCAGTATTTT. Translation: CASSSGGRGADTQYF. Full variable domain (missing parts from reference TRBV5-4 and TRBJ2-3): ETGVTQSPTHLIKTRGQQVTLRCSSQSGHNTVSWYQQALGQGPQFIFQYYREEENGRGNFPPRFSGLQFPNYSSELNVNALELDDSALYLCASSSGGRGADTQYFGPGTRLTVL.

This clonotype was detected many times. The chain carries TRBV12-3 or TRBV12-4 and TRBJ2-3, with TRBD2 matching 9 bases. This CDR3 is 16 amino acids long. With V trimmed by 3 bases and J by 2 bases, 6 bases remained unmatched. In DNA, the CDR3 is TGTGCCAGCAGTTTCCTAGCGGGAACCTACACAGATACGCAGTATTTT. It yields the protein CASSFLAGTYTDTQYF.

This clonotype was observed many times. V is TRBV9 and J is TRBJ2-3, with D tentatively TRBD1 (7 bases). CDR3 size: 13 residues. The V gene's germline CDR1 is SGDLS and CDR2 YYNGEE. V lost 4 bases and J lost 5, with 11 bases in between. CDR3: CASSIQGGDTQYF. Written as DNA, the CDR3 is TGTGCCAGCAGCATCCAGGGGGGAGATACGCAGTATTTT.

This clonotype is categorized as medium-sized. V and J are TRBV10-3 and TRBJ1-1, with 9 bases aligning to TRBD1. V was pared by 5 bases and J by 1 base, with 11 bases of the junction left unmatched. The germline gives CDR1 ENHRY, CDR2 SYGVKD. The length of the CDR3 is 17 residues. The CDR3 protein is CAISPGTGMVGNTEAFF. As DNA, the CDR3 is TGTGCCATCAGTCCCGGGACAGGGATGGTCGGGAACACTGAAGCTTTCTTT.

This clonotype was observed at least ten times. The gene calls are TRBV24-1 and TRBJ2-6; D is undetermined. This CDR3 spans 15 amino acids. The germline gives CDR1 KGHDR, CDR2 SFDVKD. Trimming took off 4 bases at V and 4 bases at J, with 10 bases between the two ends. CDR3 bases: TGTGCCACCAGTGAAACGGTTTCAGGGGCCAACGTCCTGACTTTC. This encodes CATSETVSGANVLTF.

V gene TRBV7-8 combines with J gene TRBJ2-3; 9 positions agree with TRBD2. The germline V gene has CDR1 SGHVS and CDR2 FQNEAQ. There are 13 residues in the CDR3. Trimming cost V 4 bases and J 13 bases; bases outside gene matches: 9. DNA of the CDR3: TGTGCCAGCAGCTCCCCTCGGGCTAGCGGGGAGTATTTT. Its translation is CASSSPRASGEYF.

This clonotype is medium-sized by share. The chain combines TRBV5-6 with TRBJ1-5; the D gene is possibly TRBD1 (6 bases). This CDR3 is built from 15 residues. Germline-derived CDR1 and CDR2 are SGHDT and YYEEEE. The V gene lost 1 base and the J gene lost 4 bases, with 12 bases spanning the gap. As DNA, the CDR3 is TGTGCCAGCAGCTTGAGGGGGGCTAAGAATCAGCCCCAGCATTTT. Amino acids: CASSLRGAKNQPQHF.

Ten or more counts support this clonotype. The gene calls are TRBV29-1 and TRBJ2-5; D may correspond to TRBD1 or TRBD2 (5 bases each). The CDR3 has 12 amino acids. Germline assignment: CDR1 SQVTM and CDR2 ANQGSEA. V gave up 7 bases and J gave up 5 bases, with 14 bases separating them. The CDR3 DNA is TGCAGCGCCCGTGGGGGTCGGGAGACCCAGTACTTC. As protein: CSARGGRETQYF.

This clonotype was counted between two and nine times. This rearrangement joins TRBV20-1 to TRBJ2-7; TRBD2 matches 9 bases. The CDR3 spans 14 residues. Germline loops: CDR1 DFQATT, CDR2 SNEGSKA (reference sequence). The V gene end was trimmed by 4 bases and the J gene end by 3 bases; junction bases not matched to a gene: 7. The CDR3 DNA is TGCAGTGCTAAATGGCGGGAGGGGCACTACGAGCAGTACTTC. As protein: CSAKWREGHYEQYF.

This clonotype appeared many times. The chain has TRBV6-1 and TRBJ1-4; 9 positions match TRBD1. Germline CDR1 is MNHNS and CDR2 is SASEGT. This CDR3 has 17 residues. The junction had 9 bases not matched to a gene; V was cut back by 2 bases and J by 5 bases. DNA for the CDR3: TGTGCCAGCAGTGAAAGGAGAACAGGGGGCGCGAATGAAAAACTGTTTTTT. It translates to CASSERRTGGANEKLFF.

This chain joins TRBV11-1 and TRBJ2-1; D unresolved. Germline CDR1 is SGHAT and CDR2 is FQDESV (reference sequence). This CDR3 spans 15 amino acids. Trimming took off 1 base at V and 4 bases at J, with 11 bases between the two ends. CDR3 protein: CASSLDRPGYNEQFF. In DNA form, the CDR3 reads TGTGCCAGCAGCTTAGACCGGCCAGGATACAATGAGCAGTTCTTC. The full variable domain, rest sourced from reference TRBV11-1 and TRBJ2-1, is EAEVAQSPRYKITEKSQAVAFWCDPISGHATLYWYRQILGQGPELLVQFQDESVVDDSQLPKDRFSAERLKGVDSTLKIQPAELGDSAMYLCASSLDRPGYNEQFFGPGTRLTVL.

This clonotype is classed as medium-sized. The rearrangement uses TRBV4-3 and TRBJ1-5, with D uncertain. The CDR3 is 14 residues long. The V end was cut by 0 bases, the J end by 0 bases, with 3 bases between. Germline V lookup: CDR1 LGHNA, CDR2 YSLEER. Here the CDR3 reads CASSQEFSNQPQHF. The CDR3, as DNA: TGCGCCAGCAGCCAAGAATTTAGCAATCAGCCCCAGCATTTT.